This record concerns one T cell receptor (beta chain) sequence. What antigen it recognizes has not been identified. No base quality values were provided; no much bigger clone lies one nucleotide off. The trial excluded patients who had a history of autoimmune disease or who were on systemic immunosuppression. Peripheral blood for TCR sequencing was collected from all dose cohorts at baseline, on cycle 4 day 1, and on cycle 7 day 1. The samples were taken from a phase I, first-in-human, multicenter, open-label dose-escalation trial of ivuxolimab. The trial enrolled adults with locally advanced or metastatic head and neck squamous cell, hepatocellular, melanoma or renal cell carcinoma. Before TCR sequencing, CD4+ T cells and CD8+ T cells were sorted from peripheral blood as separate populations. The sample comes from a study of OX40 agonist ivuxolimab in advanced cancers. In the study overall: The costimulatory receptor OX40 (CD134) was targeted by ivuxolimab, a fully human IgG2 agonistic monoclonal antibody. The dose-escalation cohort was roughly 80% male with a mean age of about 58 years, ranging from roughly 20 to 80. The paper describes the monotherapy dose-escalation part (N of about 47 patients) of the phase I trial of ivuxolimab. Partial responses were achieved by three dose-escalation patients, of whom one had hepatocellular carcinoma and two had cutaneous melanoma. Of the approximately 50 patients in dose escalation, 19 had hepatocellular carcinoma, around 15 had melanoma, 9 had renal cell carcinoma and 9 had head and neck cancer. Intravenous ivuxolimab was administered to patients every 2 weeks at six dose levels: 0.01, 0.1, 0.3, 1.5, 3 and 10 mg/kg. The point of sequencing TCRbeta in the periphery was to test whether ivuxolimab changed TCR sequence diversity and drove clonal T-cell expansion. Patients were allowed to have had prior anti-PD-1, anti-PD-L1 or anti-CTLA-4 therapy, and 30% to 40% of the dose-escalation patients had previously received checkpoint inhibitors. Study-wide findings and limitations: Low levels of normalized T-cell clonal expansion were also seen in some nonresponding patients. Clonal expansion of both CD4+ and CD8+ blood T cells was observed from baseline to week 6 at doses 0.1 to 3.0 mg/kg. Antigen specificity was not determined for the clonally expanded peripheral T cells. In partial responders in the 0.1-3.0 mg/kg groups, normalized peripheral clonal expansion was found to be among the lowest, especially among CD8+ T cells. On average, CD8+ T cells showed more expanded clones than CD4+ T cells after ivuxolimab.

Deletion took 1 base off V and 6 bases off J, with a span of 10 bases between the germline ends. The germline V gene encodes CDR1 LGHNA and CDR2 YSLEER. The cysteine opens and the phenylalanine closes a CDR3 of 13 amino acids. CDR3 DNA only is kept here, 39 bases in frame from base 1. Genomic DNA was isolated from the sorted cells so that the TCRbeta CDR3 region could be sequenced. TCRbeta CDR3 regions were sequenced using the immunoSEQ Assay. Imported from immuneACCESS, the table was reduced by TCRdb to in-frame sequences with V and J called. These copies leave out some clones; in studies compared against another copy, an unresolved V gene accounts for under half, and the cause of the remainder is not known. Across this sample there are 83,000 or so clones, with around 85% seen only once. The ten largest clones add up to under 8% of the sample.

The sample here was CD4+ or CD8+ T cells sorted from blood, taken in a trial of the OX40 agonist ivuxolimab. Recombination connected TRBV4-3 to TRBJ2-7; the D gene identity is not certain. The clonotype comes from an adult with an advanced solid tumor such as melanoma, head and neck, liver or kidney cancer. At the DNA level, the sequence is TGCGCCAGCAGCCAAGGGTGGATGGCCGAGCAGTACTTC. It is translated as CASSQGWMAEQYF.